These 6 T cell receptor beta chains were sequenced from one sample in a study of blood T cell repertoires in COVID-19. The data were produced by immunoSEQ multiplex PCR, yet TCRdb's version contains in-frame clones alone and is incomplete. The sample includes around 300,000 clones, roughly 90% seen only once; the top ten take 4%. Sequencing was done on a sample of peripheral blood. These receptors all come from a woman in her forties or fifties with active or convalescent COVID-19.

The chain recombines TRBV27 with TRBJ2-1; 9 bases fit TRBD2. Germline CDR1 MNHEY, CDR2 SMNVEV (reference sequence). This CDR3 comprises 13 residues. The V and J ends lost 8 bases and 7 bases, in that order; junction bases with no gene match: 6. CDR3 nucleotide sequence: TGTGCCAGCGCTACCCTAGCGGGGAATGAGCAGTTCTTC. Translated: CASATLAGNEQFF.

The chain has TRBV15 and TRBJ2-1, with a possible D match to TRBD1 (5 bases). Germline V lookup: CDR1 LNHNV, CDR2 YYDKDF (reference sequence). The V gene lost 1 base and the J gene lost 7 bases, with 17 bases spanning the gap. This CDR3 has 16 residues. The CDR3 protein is CATSRVPLGPENEQFF. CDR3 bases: TGTGCCACCAGCAGAGTTCCCTTGGGGCCAGAAAATGAGCAGTTCTTC.

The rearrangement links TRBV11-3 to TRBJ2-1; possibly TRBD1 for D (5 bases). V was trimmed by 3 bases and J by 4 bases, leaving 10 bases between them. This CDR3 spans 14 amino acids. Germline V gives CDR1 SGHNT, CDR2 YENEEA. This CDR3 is CASSFQGTYNEQFF. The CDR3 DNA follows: TGTGCCAGCAGCTTCCAGGGAACGTACAATGAGCAGTTCTTC. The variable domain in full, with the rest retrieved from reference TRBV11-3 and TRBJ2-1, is EAGVVQSPRYKIIEKKQPVAFWCNPISGHNTLYWYLQNLGQGPELLIRYENEEAVDDSQLPKDRFSAERLKGVDSTLKIQPAELGDSAVYLCASSFQGTYNEQFFGPGTRLTVL.

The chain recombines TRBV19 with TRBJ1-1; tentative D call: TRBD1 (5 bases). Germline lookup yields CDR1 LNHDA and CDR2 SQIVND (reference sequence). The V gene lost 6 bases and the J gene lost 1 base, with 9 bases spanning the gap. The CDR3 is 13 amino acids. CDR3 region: CASSSQANTEAFF. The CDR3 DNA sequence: TGTGCCAGTAGCTCACAGGCGAACACTGAAGCTTTCTTT.

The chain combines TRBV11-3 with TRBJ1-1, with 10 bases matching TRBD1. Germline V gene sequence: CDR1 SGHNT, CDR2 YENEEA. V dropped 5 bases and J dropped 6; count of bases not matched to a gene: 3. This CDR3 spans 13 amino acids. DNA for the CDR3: TGTGCCAGCAGCGAGACAGGGGGCTCTGAAGCTTTCTTT. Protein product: CASSETGGSEAFF.

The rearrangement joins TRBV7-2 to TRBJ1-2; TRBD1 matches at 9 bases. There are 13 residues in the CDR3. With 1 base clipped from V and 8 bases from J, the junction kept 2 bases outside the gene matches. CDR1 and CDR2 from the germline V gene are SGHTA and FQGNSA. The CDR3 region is CASSLDRGQGYTF. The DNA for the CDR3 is TGTGCCAGCAGCTTAGACAGGGGGCAAGGCTACACCTTC.